This TCR beta chain was retrieved from a study of cytomegalovirus exposure and HLA in healthy donors. General observations from the study: The investigators catalogued 150 or so TCR beta chains as cytomegalovirus-associated. Serostatus for CMV was the only available immune exposure information.

Primers for the PCR totalled 60 Vbeta and 13 Jbeta. Original analysis: In a later analysis, around 12 million of around 75 million unique beta chains occurred in at least two donors. Only in-frame clones appear in the TCRdb table, and some are missing; sequencing was by immunoSEQ multiplex PCR. V and J calls and clone size are as listed in that table; D and trimming were resolved from the DNA. The data contain 200,000 to 250,000 clones, more than 70% of them singletons. Despite likely unrecorded immune exposures, the donors were nominally healthy at the time of sampling. Only one count was recorded for this clone. The antigen remains unidentified. This CDR3 is built from 17 residues. V was pared by 0 bases and J by 0 bases, with 7 bases of the junction left unmatched. Germline V gives CDR1 SGHTA, CDR2 FQGNSA.

The chain employs TRBV7-2 and TRBJ2-5; 7 bases agree with TRBD2. The TCR originated in a human donor in good health. Sequenced: PBMCs. The CDR3 is CASSLAVIAGYQETQYF. CDR3 in DNA: TGTGCCAGCAGCTTAGCAGTGATAGCGGGTTACCAAGAGACCCAGTACTTC.